Presented here are 20 T cell receptor beta chains from one specimen sequenced in a study of T-cell memory formation after mild COVID-19. Each CDR3 protein is one row after TCRdb ran MiXCR on the 5' RACE reads. The table records a few hundred thousand distinct CDR3 sequences, around 27% of them present only once. The sequenced material came from PBMCs or a T cell subset sorted from them (not recorded which). The receptors were gathered from an adult woman who had mild COVID-19 (a few samples of this study predate the infection). Cell type and time point are not known.

This clonotype came up a few times. The chain uses TRBV6-6 and TRBJ2-5; the match to TRBD2 covers 8 bases. The trim removed 2 bases at V and 4 bases at J, leaving 6 bases unmatched. CDR1 and CDR2 (germline): MNHNY, SVGAGI (reference sequence). The CDR3 consists of 15 residues. CDR3 nucleotides: TGTGCCAGCAGTTACGGTCGGGAGGGAGGAGAGACCCAGTACTTC. It encodes CASSYGREGGETQYF.

The rearrangement uses TRBV5-4 and TRBJ1-4; D is uncertain. The CDR3 length is 14 residues. CDR1 SGHNT and CDR2 YYREEE come from the germline V gene (reference sequence). Trimming cost V 1 base and J 8 bases, with 12 bases left between them. DNA of the CDR3: TGTGCCAGCAGCTTGAAGGATATGCCCGAAAAACTGTTTTTT. Residues: CASSLKDMPEKLFF.

V gene TRBV29-1 combines with J gene TRBJ2-7; the D gene is possibly TRBD1 (6 bases). CDR3 length equals 15 residues. The V end lost 0 bases, the J end lost 4 bases, and 16 bases lay between the germline ends. Per the germline V gene, CDR1 is SQVTM and CDR2 is ANQGSEA. The chain's CDR3 is CSVEDPRKGVYEQYF. The CDR3 DNA follows: TGCAGCGTTGAAGATCCCCGAAAGGGGGTTTACGAGCAGTACTTC.

V is TRBV29-1 and J is TRBJ2-1, with D maybe TRBD1 (6 bases). Germline lookup yields CDR1 SQVTM and CDR2 ANQGSEA. V lost 6 bases and J 8 bases, leaving 14 bases between the germline ends. The CDR3 covers 12 residues. CDR3 loop: CSVPRGGYEQFF. The CDR3 DNA is TGCAGCGTCCCCAGGGGCGGCTATGAGCAGTTCTTC.

The rearrangement joins TRBV7-9 to TRBJ2-7; no firm D call. CDR1 and CDR2 from the germline V gene are SEHNR and FQNEAQ (reference sequence). V lost 5 bases and J 2 bases, leaving 13 bases between the germline ends. CDR3 size: 14 residues. CDR3 sequence: CASSPPIEPYEQYF. DNA for the CDR3: TGTGCCAGCAGCCCCCCGATTGAACCCTACGAGCAGTACTTC. Drawing the rest from reference TRBV7-9 and TRBJ2-7, the complete variable domain is DTGVSQNPRHKITKRGQNVTFRCDPISEHNRLYWYRQTLGQGPEFLTYFQNEAQLEKSRLLSDRFSAERPKGSFSTLEIQRTEQGDSAMYLCASSPPIEPYEQYFGPGTRLTVT.

There are a few counts of this clonotype. The chain uses TRBV7-2 and TRBJ2-5; D might be TRBD1 (5 bases). Germline V CDR1 and CDR2: SGHTA, FQGNSA. Trimming removed 7 bases at V and 5 bases at J, with 14 bases between. The CDR3 is 13 amino acids. The DNA of the CDR3 is TGTGCCAGCACCACTGGGGCTCTGGAGACCCAGTACTTC. Protein product: CASTTGALETQYF. The full variable domain, in which reference TRBV7-2 and TRBJ2-5 provide the parts outside the CDR3, is GAGVSQSPSNKVTEKGKDVELRCDPISGHTALYWYRQSLGQGLEFLIYFQGNSAPDKSGLPSDRFSAERTGGSVSTLTIQRTQQEDSAVYLCASTTGALETQYFGPGTRLLVL.

This clonotype appeared a single time. The V and J genes are TRBV6-1 and TRBJ1-2; D is ambiguous. V shed 2 bases and J shed 8 bases, with 12 bases lying between them. CDR3 length: 13 amino acids. Germline V gives CDR1 MNHNS, CDR2 SASEGT. The CDR3 is CASSEPGLRGYTF. The CDR3 nucleotides are TGTGCCAGCAGTGAACCGGGTCTCCGGGGCTACACCTTC.

This clonotype was detected a few times. The J gene is TRBJ1-2, the V gene TRBV11-2, with 8 bases fitting TRBD1. CDR1 is SGHAT and CDR2 is FQNNGV in the germline V gene. V lost 7 bases, J lost 2 bases, and 3 bases stayed unmatched. This CDR3 is built from 13 residues. The CDR3 region is CASTRTGNYGYTF. CDR3 sequence (DNA): TGTGCCAGCACCCGGACAGGGAACTATGGCTACACCTTC.

The chain uses TRBV29-1 and TRBJ2-2; unclear D gene. This CDR3 comprises 11 residues. Germline V gene sequence: CDR1 SQVTM, CDR2 ANQGSEA. With 5 bases removed from V and 2 bases from J, the gap between germline ends came to 3 bases. The CDR3 protein is CSVSNTGELFF. For the CDR3, the DNA is TGCAGCGTTAGTAACACCGGGGAGCTGTTTTTT.

This clonotype appeared a few times. CDR3 nucleotide sequence: TGCGCCAGCAGCCCTGGGCCCGGGCGGGATACGCAGTATTTT. Protein product: CASSPGPGRDTQYF. The chain couples TRBV5-1 to TRBJ2-3; D ambiguous. Germline CDR1 is SGHRS and CDR2 is YFSETQ. V lost 4 bases to trimming and J lost 6 bases, with 15 bases between them. The CDR3 covers 14 residues.

The sample holds a few counts of this clonotype. The chain recombines TRBV5-5 with TRBJ2-1; tentatively, D is TRBD1 or TRBD2 (5 bases each). V was trimmed by 5 bases and J by 2 bases, leaving 20 bases between them. This CDR3 has 17 residues. From germline, CDR1 is SGHKS and CDR2 YYEKEE (reference sequence). DNA for the CDR3: TGTGCCAGCAGTAAGGGGACCGGCGCGACCACCTACAATGAGCAGTTCTTC. It translates to CASSKGTGATTYNEQFF. Filled out from reference TRBV5-5 and TRBJ2-1, the complete variable domain reads DAGVTQSPTHLIKTRGQQVTLRCSPISGHKSVSWYQQVLGQGPQFIFQYYEKEERGRGNFPDRFSARQFPNYSSELNVNALLLGDSALYLCASSKGTGATTYNEQFFGPGTRLTVL.

This clonotype was seen ten or more times. In nucleotides, the CDR3 is TGCGCCAGCAGCCAAGATCCCGGGGGGGGCCCCTACGAGCAGTACTTC. This translates into CASSQDPGGGPYEQYF. The rearrangement uses TRBV4-3 and TRBJ2-7; 8 positions agree with TRBD2. Per the germline V gene, CDR1 is LGHNA and CDR2 is YSLEER. The CDR3 has 16 residues. V dropped 0 bases and J dropped 2; count of bases not matched to a gene: 6.

This clonotype was counted a few times. V usage is TRBV7-8 and J usage is TRBJ2-7, with D possibly being TRBD1 (5 bases). The V end lost 5 bases, the J end lost 2 bases, and 13 bases lay between the germline ends. From germline, CDR1 is SGHVS and CDR2 FQNEAQ. This CDR3 has 14 residues. CDR3 nucleotide sequence: TGTGCCAGCAGCCAGAGGACGGACACCTACGAGCAGTACTTC. Amino acids: CASSQRTDTYEQYF.

This clonotype has at least ten counts. The chain recombines TRBV20-1 with TRBJ2-7; perhaps D is TRBD1 or TRBD2 (5 bases each). Germline CDR1 and CDR2: DFQATT and SNEGSKA (reference sequence). The V gene lost 3 bases and the J gene lost 2 bases, with 8 bases spanning the gap. This CDR3 is built from 12 residues. This CDR3 is CSASGAAYEQYF. In DNA form, the CDR3 reads TGCAGTGCTAGCGGGGCCGCCTACGAGCAGTACTTC.

There are a few counts of this clonotype. The chain is built from TRBV5-6 and TRBJ2-3; no firm D call. Looked up from germline, CDR1 is SGHDT and CDR2 is YYEEEE. The CDR3 runs to 15 residues. The V gene lost 4 bases and the J gene lost 3 bases, with 15 bases spanning the gap. The CDR3 spells CASSAIILRTDTQYF. In DNA, the CDR3 is TGTGCCAGCAGCGCCATAATTCTTCGGACAGATACGCAGTATTTT.

This clonotype was picked up many times. The gene calls are TRBV5-6 and TRBJ2-1; no definite D call. The CDR3 has 13 residues. Germline CDR1 and CDR2: SGHDT and YYEEEE. Trimming shortened V by 0 bases and J by 8 bases, and 9 bases separated the two germline ends. DNA of the CDR3: TGTGCCAGCAGCTTGGTCCTCGGCGATGAGCAGTTCTTC. This codes for CASSLVLGDEQFF.

This clonotype was detected many times. The rearrangement uses TRBV12-3 or TRBV12-4 and TRBJ2-7; weak D call: TRBD2 (6 bases). The V end lost 4 bases, the J end lost 0 bases, and 10 bases lay between the germline ends. This CDR3 comprises 14 residues. The chain's CDR3 is CASSSAGSSYEQYF. In DNA, the CDR3 is TGTGCCAGCAGTTCGGCGGGGAGCTCCTACGAGCAGTACTTC.

The chain combines TRBV5-1 with TRBJ2-5; TRBD2 aligns across 10 bases. With V trimmed by 4 bases and J by 1 base, 4 bases remained unmatched. The germline V gene has CDR1 SGHRS and CDR2 YFSETQ. CDR3 length: 15 residues. This CDR3 reads CASSPSGGGQETQYF. Written as DNA, the CDR3 is TGCGCCAGCAGCCCTAGCGGGGGCGGCCAAGAGACCCAGTACTTC.

This clonotype showed up many times. The junction differs from germline at one of its ends, possibly a read error. V usage is TRBV4-3 and J usage is TRBJ2-3, with D maybe TRBD2 (6 bases). The CDR3 totals 14 residues. Germline assignment: CDR1 LGHNA and CDR2 YSLEER. CDR3 coding DNA: TGCGCCAGCAGCCAAGCCTTGGACTATGGAGGGTGTTTCTTC. Residues: CASSQALDYGGCFF.

The CDR3 protein is CATSDTAGPIRGETQYF. The CDR3 DNA reads as TGTGCCACCAGTGATACGGCGGGACCGATAAGGGGGGAGACCCAGTACTTC. V gene TRBV24-1 combines with J gene TRBJ2-5; tentatively, D is TRBD1 or TRBD2 (6 bases each). V shed 3 bases and J shed 5 bases, with 21 bases lying between them. The CDR3 contains 17 residues. Germline CDR1 and CDR2: KGHDR and SFDVKD.